What follows is one TCR beta chain and its context. What it recognizes is unknown. Libraries were prepared by immunoSEQ multiplex PCR; TCRdb keeps only in-frame clonotypes and omits some of them. The data contain just over 25,000 clones, about 77% of them singletons. CD4+ T cells from unexposed donors were obtained before the COVID-19 pandemic (2011-2018). Isolation of CD4+ T cells took place after about eleven days in culture. Cells permitting, SARS-CoV-2 S/N and four cold-coronavirus spikes were tested on unexposed-donor CD4+ T cells. The sample is drawn from a study of CD4 T cells in relation to SARS-CoV-2 and coronaviruses. Turning to the study itself: ViraFEST: roughly 9-day antigen culture of PBMCs, then TCR beta CDR3 sequencing. Negative control cultures got HIV-1 Nef peptides or no peptide. The restricting HLA molecule for shared crossreactive spike epitopes was mapped.

Trimming removed 1 base at V and 3 bases at J, with 12 bases between. Germline values: CDR1 LGHNA, CDR2 YSLEER. The CDR3 consists of 15 residues. The sequence came from a human donor in good health. Sequencing was carried out using CD4+ T cells from PBMCs, cultured in vitro. The chain recombines TRBV4-3 with TRBJ1-2; D may be TRBD1 (6 bases). The CDR3 region is CASSQALQGDYGYTF. Written as DNA, the CDR3 is TGCGCCAGCAGCCAAGCTTTACAGGGCGACTATGGCTACACCTTC.